The entry that follows covers one T cell receptor (beta chain) sequence. Trimming took off 0 bases at V and 5 bases at J, with 16 bases between the two ends. This CDR3 region has 15 residues. CDR1 and CDR2 from the germline V gene are GTSNPN and SVGIG (reference sequence). The sample belongs to a study of blood T cell repertoires in COVID-19. As for the study in general: PBMCs, B-cell-depleted T cells, or T cells were the source of the cDNA or gDNA that made up the material.

Per the original data handling: Reference gene primer amplification yielded estimated nucleated cell counts. Profiling relied on immunoSEQ multiplex PCR, and the TCRdb table lists in-frame clones only, not all of them. D and trimming come from the DNA, and the V and J calls and clone size come from that table. Of 250,000 to 400,000 clones in the sample, roughly 89% are singletons; the top ten hold 4.5% to 5.5%. Participants, about 18 to 100 years old, spanned approximately 25 US areas. The sample comprised PBMCs or T cells enriched from blood (not recorded which). The chain combines TRBV30 with TRBJ1-1, with D unclear. This receptor was identified in a man between 60 and 75 years old who had recovered from COVID-19. The CDR3 here is CAWSVRGGILTEAFF. The CDR3 DNA reads as TGTGCCTGGAGTGTACGGGGTGGAATTCTGACTGAAGCTTTCTTT.